This T cell receptor (beta chain) stems from a study of T cell responses to AZD1222 COVID-19 vaccine (dated by TCRdb to the early 2020s). A note on the overall study: TCR sequencing covered 233 trial participants: 207 given two doses of AZD1222 and 26 given two doses of MenACWY control vaccine. Trial participants were enrolled by age into subgroups of 18-55, 56-69 and 70-plus years, and around 150, 28 and 57 TCR-sequenced participants, respectively, were included in these subgroups. Points the paper makes about the study in general: Spike-specific TCR breadth and depth rose significantly after two AZD1222 doses compared with day 0 and with MenACWY recipients. No day 14 peak-response samples were available, so repertoires were characterized only after the peak T cell response. The vaccine-associated CD4 TCRs covered the entire spike protein, and the dominant responses fell in regions 160-218 and 743-854. In the small 56-69-year group, the increase in depth fell short of significance, most likely because of low power. Conclusions about previously exposed vaccinees are limited, since just five or six AZD1222 recipients were seropositive for SARS-CoV-2 at baseline. Participants were mostly white British and included more females than males, and it was suggested by the authors that clonal diversity may have been underestimated. Nearly half of unique spike-specific TCRs reportedly recognized epitopes outside regions mutated in the B.1.351 and B.1.1.7 variants.

The meaning of the sample's time point label: about 28 days (+/-7) after the second vaccine dose. Because spike-specific TCR depth and breadth did not differ between the two schedules, AZD1222 recipients who got a second dose at roughly 4 weeks were pooled with those who got a second dose at roughly 12 weeks. Vaccinee samples came from UK trials COV001 and COV002, including a single-blind randomized controlled phase 2/3 trial of AZD1222 (ChAdOx1 nCoV-19) in healthy adults. For TCRbeta chain sequencing, PBMC samples were collected from trial participants at day 0 and at day 28 after the second dose. Details on this clone: Its target antigen remains unknown. Within one base of it there is no much larger clone, and no base qualities were kept.

CDR1 MDHEN and CDR2 SYDVKM are derived from the germline V gene. V is reduced by 7 bases and J by 2 bases, leaving a spacing of 12 bases between them. The CDR3 contains 15 residues, cysteine and phenylalanine counted. Just CDR3 DNA is preserved here, 45 bases in frame from base 1. The CDR3 regions of human TCRbeta chains were subjected to immunosequencing. The study's own analysis went as follows. TCRs in the repertoires were compared against a reference library of SARS-CoV-2-specific TCRs that had been generated with the MIRA antigen-specificity platform. Breadth meant the fraction of unique TCRs that were SARS-CoV-2-associated, whereas depth meant the fraction of total T cells that were SARS-CoV-2-associated. Using the MIRA data, every spike-specific TCR was mapped to the spike region that the TCR reacted to and assigned to either a CD4 or a CD8 class. Log10-transformed breadth and depth values were compared by one-way ANOVA with Sidak's multiple comparisons tests. TCRdb retrieved this table from immuneACCESS and kept in-frame rearrangements only. Not all clones are present; in checked studies, unresolved V genes account for under half, and no reason is known for the remainder. The V and J calls and clone size are taken from that table; D and trimming were inferred from the DNA. The sample has under 150,000 clones on record, over 85% of them singletons. More than 0.95% of the sample is held by the ten biggest clonotypes.

The clonotype was recovered from an adult who received the AZD1222 COVID-19 vaccine. Rearrangement joined TRBV28 to TRBJ2-6; TRBD2 could be the D gene, as 5 bases match. Here the sequenced sample was peripheral blood, taken 28 days after the second AZD1222 dose. The bases read TGTGCCAGCACCTCCGGGGTGGCTGGGGCCAACGTCCTGACTTTC. The translation is CASTSGVAGANVLTF.